A single sample gave rise to the 32 T cell receptor beta chains below, sequenced in a study of blood T cell repertoires in COVID-19. TCRdb keeps only in-frame clones here, not all; method: immunoSEQ multiplex PCR. The sample consists of 200,000 to 300,000 clones, around 86% of them appearing once. Sequenced material: peripheral blood. These receptors all come from a woman aged 60-75 years with COVID-19, enrolled during active disease.

This chain links TRBV19 with TRBJ2-7; 9 bases fit TRBD1. With 6 bases clipped from V and 0 bases from J, the junction kept 3 bases outside the gene matches. Germline V gene lookup returns CDR1 LNHDA and CDR2 SQIVND (reference sequence). The CDR3 has 14 residues. The CDR3 here is CASRRTGDSYEQYF. In DNA form, the CDR3 reads TGTGCCAGTAGGAGGACAGGGGACTCCTACGAGCAGTACTTC. The whole variable domain, remainder taken from reference TRBV19 and TRBJ2-7, is DGGITQSPKYLFRKEGQNVTLSCEQNLNHDAMYWYRQDPGQGLRLIYYSQIVNDFQKGDIAEGYSVSREKKESFPLTVTSAQKNPTAFYLCASRRTGDSYEQYFGPGTRLTVT.

The rearrangement links TRBV10-3 to TRBJ1-2; D uncertain. The CDR3 has 12 amino acids. The germline CDR1 and CDR2 sequences are ENHRY and SYGVKD. Trimming left V 0 bases short and J 12 bases short, with 11 bases between. Written as DNA, the CDR3 is TGTGCCATCAGTGAGTCGGCGGGGATTCACACCTTC. Its protein is CAISESAGIHTF.

The genes are TRBV5-1 and TRBJ2-7; D possibly corresponds to TRBD1 (5 bases). V lost 4 bases and J 5 bases, leaving 19 bases between the germline ends. The CDR3 contains 15 residues. Germline V gene data show CDR1 as SGHRS and CDR2 as YFSETQ. CDR3 amino acids: CASSRETRADDEQYF. In DNA, the CDR3 is TGCGCCAGCAGCCGTGAAACCAGGGCTGATGACGAGCAGTACTTC.

The chain carries TRBV4-1 and TRBJ2-1, with 10 bases that match TRBD2. Per the germline V gene, CDR1 is MGHRA and CDR2 is YSYEKL. This CDR3 has 17 amino acids. V lost 4 bases, J lost 0 bases, and 6 bases stayed unmatched. The CDR3 region is CASSRQTSGSSYNEQFF. DNA for the CDR3: TGCGCCAGCAGCCGGCAGACTAGCGGGTCCTCCTACAATGAGCAGTTCTTC.

The chain combines TRBV2 with TRBJ2-7; 7 nucleotides align to TRBD2. Germline lookup yields CDR1 SNHLY and CDR2 FYNNEI. This CDR3 comprises 14 residues. Trimming removed 2 bases from V and 3 bases from J; junction bases left unmatched: 4. CDR3 amino acids: CASSERLAVYEQYF. In nucleotides, the CDR3 is TGTGCCAGCAGTGAACGGCTAGCGGTCTACGAGCAGTACTTC. The full variable domain, with the rest looked up from reference TRBV2 and TRBJ2-7, is EPEVTQTPSHQVTQMGQEVILRCVPISNHLYFYWYRQILGQKVEFLVSFYNNEISEKSEIFDDQFSVERPDGSNFTLKIRSTKLEDSAMYFCASSERLAVYEQYFGPGTRLTVT.

The V and J genes are TRBV28 and TRBJ1-1; no clear D gene. This CDR3 comprises 16 residues. CDR1 MDHEN and CDR2 SYDVKM come from the germline V gene. V lost 6 bases and J 1 base, leaving 18 bases between the germline ends. CDR3 DNA: TGTGCCAGCAGATTTTGGGAGGGCAAGACGAACACTGAAGCTTTCTTT. Its protein product is CASRFWEGKTNTEAFF. Drawing the rest from reference TRBV28 and TRBJ1-1, the complete variable domain is DVKVTQSSRYLVKRTGEKVFLECVQDMDHENMFWYRQDPGLGLRLIYFSYDVKMKEKGDIPEGYSVSREKKERFSLILESASTNQTSMYLCASRFWEGKTNTEAFFGQGTRLTVV.

This clone has a handful of counts. This chain joins TRBV15 and TRBJ1-2, with a weak D call TRBD1 (6 bases). There are 18 residues in the CDR3. Deletions cut 0 bases from V and 4 bases from J, with 21 bases between. The germline V gene has CDR1 LNHNV and CDR2 YYDKDF (reference sequence). The chain's CDR3 is CATSRDGAAAGDIYGYTF. The CDR3 DNA follows: TGTGCCACCAGCAGAGATGGGGCGGCGGCAGGGGATATCTATGGCTACACCTTC.

This clone appeared a few times. V and J are TRBV7-8 and TRBJ1-6; 9 nucleotides align to TRBD1. The CDR3 is 19 residues long. With V trimmed by 3 bases and J by 0 bases, 9 bases remained unmatched. From germline, CDR1 is SGHVS and CDR2 FQNEAQ. Written as DNA, the CDR3 is TGTGCCAGCAGCTTTAAGATGGGACAGGGTAGCTCCTATAATTCACCCCTCCACTTT. This codes for CASSFKMGQGSSYNSPLHF.

V gene TRBV28 combines with J gene TRBJ1-5; 8 bases fit TRBD1. Germline V gene lookup returns CDR1 MDHEN and CDR2 SYDVKM. The ends lost 2 bases at V and 10 bases at J; junction bases unmatched: 13. The CDR3 covers 16 residues. CDR3 loop: CASSLPVGTGSLPQHF. For the CDR3, the DNA is TGTGCCAGCAGTTTACCCGTCGGGACAGGATCTCTACCCCAGCATTTT.

The rearrangement joins TRBV3-1 (or the pseudogene TRBV3-2) to TRBJ2-7; 11 bases are a match to TRBD2. This CDR3 is built from 20 residues. V lost 4 bases and J lost 9; bases outside the gene matches: 26. Germline CDR1 and CDR2: LGHDT and YNNKEL (reference sequence). The CDR3 region is CASSPQGTSGTLDLTARQYF. CDR3 bases: TGTGCCAGCAGCCCCCAGGGGACTAGCGGTACCCTTGACCTTACGGCGCGGCAGTACTTC.

The gene calls are TRBV7-9 and TRBJ1-5; possible D gene TRBD1, 5 bases. The CDR3 extends over 16 amino acids. Germline-derived CDR1 and CDR2 are SEHNR and FQNEAQ (reference sequence). The ends were cut back, 1 base at V and 0 bases at J, with 10 bases in the middle. DNA for the CDR3: TGTGCCAGCAGCTTAGGGCAGGGCCATAGCAATCAGCCCCAGCATTTT. Its protein is CASSLGQGHSNQPQHF.

This rearrangement joins TRBV11-3 to TRBJ2-2, with 8 bases aligning to TRBD1. The CDR3 is 15 amino acids. J lost 6 bases, V lost 4 bases, and 7 bases had no gene match. CDR1 is SGHNT, CDR2 YENEEA, per germline. CDR3 nucleotides: TGTGCCAGCAGCTCCCACCGGACAGGGTCCGGGGAGCTGTTTTTT. It translates to CASSSHRTGSGELFF.

The V and J genes are TRBV11-2 and TRBJ2-2, with 16 bases lining up with TRBD2. The CDR3 is 18 amino acids. Germline V gene data show CDR1 as SGHAT and CDR2 as FQNNGV. The trim removed 3 bases at V and 3 bases at J, leaving 4 bases unmatched. In DNA form, the CDR3 reads TGTGCCAGCAGCTTTGGGACTAGCGGGAGGGGCGACACCGGGGAGCTGTTTTTT. The encoded protein is CASSFGTSGRGDTGELFF.

The chain links TRBV28 to TRBJ2-1, with 9 bases aligning to TRBD2. CDR3 length equals 20 residues. Looked up from germline, CDR1 is MDHEN and CDR2 is SYDVKM. With 9 bases clipped from V and 0 bases from J, the junction kept 21 bases outside the gene matches. For the CDR3, the DNA is TGTGCCAGTAGGTTAGGCGTTGGCGGGAGGGTAATTAGCTCCTACAATGAGCAGTTCTTC. Protein product: CASRLGVGGRVISSYNEQFF.

This clone was counted a few times. The chain recombines TRBV28 with TRBJ1-1; 7 bases fit TRBD1. The junction had 8 bases not matched to a gene; V was cut back by 6 bases and J by 4 bases. The CDR3 is 14 residues long. Germline loops: CDR1 MDHEN, CDR2 SYDVKM. In DNA, the CDR3 is TGTGCCAGCAGCCCGACAGGGTTTTCCACTGAAGCTTTCTTT. Protein product: CASSPTGFSTEAFF.

This chain connects TRBV19 to TRBJ2-2; 12 nucleotides match TRBD1. The length of the CDR3 is 15 residues. The ends lost 5 bases at V and 4 bases at J; junction bases unmatched: 2. Germline V lookup: CDR1 LNHDA, CDR2 SQIVND (reference sequence). The CDR3 here is CASSSGQGATGELFF. CDR3 sequence (DNA): TGTGCCAGTAGTTCGGGACAGGGGGCCACCGGGGAGCTGTTTTTT.

The chain has TRBV5-1 and TRBJ1-5, with D perhaps matching TRBD1 (6 bases). In germline, CDR1 is SGHRS, CDR2 YFSETQ. This CDR3 is built from 14 residues. Trimming cost V 0 bases and J 5 bases, with 9 bases left between them. CDR3 loop: CASSLGGGDQPQHF. The CDR3 bases are TGCGCCAGCAGCTTGGGCGGGGGCGATCAGCCCCAGCATTTT.

V usage is TRBV9 and J usage is TRBJ1-4; the match to TRBD1 covers 7 bases. The CDR3 spans 17 residues. The germline CDR1 and CDR2 sequences are SGDLS and YYNGEE. Trimming removed 1 base from V and 8 bases from J; junction bases left unmatched: 14. This CDR3 reads CASSVSDTDRALEKLFF. DNA for the CDR3: TGTGCCAGCAGCGTATCTGACACCGACAGGGCGCTCGAAAAACTGTTTTTT. Combining the CDR3 with reference TRBV9 and TRBJ1-4 gives the whole variable domain DSGVTQTPKHLITATGQRVTLRCSPRSGDLSVYWYQQSLDQGLQFLIQYYNGEERAKGNILERFSAQQFPDLHSELNLSSLELGDSALYFCASSVSDTDRALEKLFFGSGTQLSVL.

V and J are TRBV18 and TRBJ2-7; 15 nucleotides line up with TRBD2. CDR3 length: 17 residues. Losses at the gene ends were 1 base for V and 4 bases for J; bases not matched to a gene: 5. Germline V CDR1 and CDR2: KGHSH, LQKENI. The CDR3 nucleotides are TGTGCCAGCTCACCACGAGGACTAGCGGGAGGGCCTTACGAGCAGTACTTC. Protein sequence: CASSPRGLAGGPYEQYF.

V usage is TRBV30 and J usage is TRBJ1-5; no definite D call. This CDR3 contains 15 residues. Germline CDR1 GTSNPN, CDR2 SVGIG (reference sequence). With 4 bases removed from V and 0 bases from J, the gap between germline ends came to 13 bases. The CDR3 reads CAWKAEMFSNQPQHF. In DNA form, the CDR3 reads TGTGCCTGGAAGGCGGAGATGTTTAGCAATCAGCCCCAGCATTTT.

The chain uses TRBV2 and TRBJ1-6; 8 nucleotides match TRBD1. This CDR3 is built from 14 residues. Germline V CDR1 and CDR2: SNHLY, FYNNEI. V shed 6 bases and J 11 bases; nucleotides not matched to a gene: 9. The DNA for the CDR3 is TGTGCCAGCAGCGCAGACAGGGGTGGGGCACCCCTCCACTTT. This translates into CASSADRGGAPLHF.

This clone came up a few times. This chain links TRBV7-9 with TRBJ2-7, with 9 positions matching TRBD1. The CDR3 is made up of 15 amino acids. Germline V gives CDR1 SEHNR, CDR2 FQNEAQ (reference sequence). Trimming cost V 1 base and J 6 bases; bases outside gene matches: 7. In DNA form, the CDR3 reads TGTGCCAGCAGCTTAGTGGGACAGGGTTTTCGCGAGCAGTACTTC. This sequence encodes CASSLVGQGFREQYF.

The chain links TRBV6-5 to TRBJ1-4, with 7 bases identical to TRBD1. Per the germline V gene, CDR1 is MNHEY and CDR2 is SVGAGI. The CDR3 has 15 amino acids. V was clipped by 0 bases and J by 10 bases; unmatched bases: 8. CDR3 sequence (DNA): TGTGCCAGCAGTTACTCAGGGGGCGCGGTCGGAAAACTGTTTTTT. Protein: CASSYSGGAVGKLFF.

The chain is built from TRBV7-6 and TRBJ2-1; D is perhaps TRBD2 (6 bases). The length of the CDR3 is 15 residues. V lost 9 bases and J 8 bases, leaving 23 bases between the germline ends. Germline V gives CDR1 SGHVS, CDR2 FNYEAQ. The CDR3 reads CASSLGRDAGDEQFF. The CDR3 DNA reads TGTGCCAGTTCCTTGGGGCGGGACGCCGGCGATGAGCAGTTCTTC.

The J gene is TRBJ2-1, the V gene TRBV5-4, with TRBD2 identical over 11 bases. Per germline, CDR1 SGHNT and CDR2 YYREEE (reference sequence). J lost 5 bases, V lost 2 bases, and 3 bases had no gene match. The CDR3 contains 15 residues. This CDR3 is CASSLLAGVNNEQFF. CDR3 nucleotide sequence: TGTGCCAGCAGCTTACTAGCGGGAGTTAACAATGAGCAGTTCTTC.

A remark on this clone: Other DNA variants within this sample encode the same CDR3. The rearrangement uses TRBV19 and TRBJ1-5, with 11 positions matching TRBD1. The V and J ends lost 3 bases and 4 bases, in that order; junction bases with no gene match: 2. This CDR3 has 15 residues. Germline assignment: CDR1 LNHDA and CDR2 SQIVND (reference sequence). The CDR3 nucleotides are TGTGCCAGTAGTATGGGACAGGGGGAGAATCAGCCCCAGCATTTT. This sequence encodes CASSMGQGENQPQHF.

The V and J genes are TRBV2 and TRBJ1-5; 7 positions match TRBD1. Per the germline V gene, CDR1 is SNHLY and CDR2 is FYNNEI. This CDR3 contains 16 residues. V was pared by 5 bases and J by 2 bases, with 9 bases of the junction left unmatched. The CDR3 region has the DNA TGTGCCAGCAGTTTCACAGGGGAAGGGGGCAATCAGCCCCAGCATTTT. It is translated as CASSFTGEGGNQPQHF. Complete variable domain (other parts from reference TRBV2 and TRBJ1-5): EPEVTQTPSHQVTQMGQEVILRCVPISNHLYFYWYRQILGQKVEFLVSFYNNEISEKSEIFDDQFSVERPDGSNFTLKIRSTKLEDSAMYFCASSFTGEGGNQPQHFGDGTRLSIL.

The J gene is TRBJ2-7, the V gene TRBV9; D is possibly TRBD2 (6 bases). This CDR3 spans 14 amino acids. The V gene lost 4 bases and the J gene lost 3 bases, with 14 bases spanning the gap. Germline V gives CDR1 SGDLS, CDR2 YYNGEE. The CDR3, as DNA: TGTGCCAGCAGCCCCCGATCGACTAGCTACGAGCAGTACTTC. Translated, it gives CASSPRSTSYEQYF.

Notes on this clone: One junction end does not reproduce the germline sequence, and a read error may be involved. The gene calls are TRBV5-1 and TRBJ1-3; D remains ambiguous. This CDR3 has 16 amino acids. CDR1 SGHRS and CDR2 YFSETQ come from the germline V gene. This CDR3 reads CASSPGRVGSGNTIYF. The CDR3 DNA reads as TGCGCCAGCAGCCCCGGGCGGGTCGGGTCTGGGAACACCATATATTTT.

This chain links TRBV6-2 or TRBV6-3 with TRBJ1-5, with no clear D. The CDR3 sequence is 16 residues long. Per germline, CDR1 MNHEY and CDR2 SVGEGT. V lost 2 bases and J lost 0, with 11 bases in between. The CDR3 spells CASSYVPDYSNQPQHF. The CDR3 DNA is TGTGCCAGCAGTTACGTACCAGACTATAGCAATCAGCCCCAGCATTTT.

The chain has TRBV18 and TRBJ2-7; no definite D call. CDR1 is KGHSH, CDR2 LQKENI, per germline. V was shortened by 3 bases and J by 2 bases, with 17 bases between the two germline ends. This CDR3 is built from 16 residues. The CDR3 nucleotides are TGTGCCAGCTCACCCGCTGAGGCGATCCTCCCCTACGAGCAGTACTTC. As protein: CASSPAEAILPYEQYF.

This clone has more than one count but fewer than ten. The chain uses TRBV19 and TRBJ2-7; 12 bases match TRBD2. This CDR3 is built from 16 residues. After removal of 5 bases from V and 3 bases from J, the junction contained 8 bases not matched to a gene. The germline V gene has CDR1 LNHDA and CDR2 SQIVND (reference sequence). The CDR3 DNA reads as TGTGCCAGTAGTTCCCAGACTAGCGGGAGTTTCTACGAGCAGTACTTC. This translates into CASSSQTSGSFYEQYF.